The 18 T cell receptor beta chains given below trace back to one sample, sequenced in a study of beta chain features in type 1 diabetes. Findings and caveats of the study: The study found moderately but significantly shorter TCRB CDR3s in all four CD4+ subsets of Type 1 diabetes patients.

As every portion of the isolated RNA was reverse transcribed, the sequencing read expressed TCRB transcripts. The method was immunoSEQ multiplex PCR; TCRdb's version includes in-frame clones alone and lacks a portion of them. The repertoire consists of some 700,000 clones, with roughly 13% occurring once and the leading ten covering approximately 0.022%. These receptors' targets are unknown. What was sequenced was naive CD4+ T cells from blood. All receptors derive from a man aged 18 to 29 with type 1 diabetes.

V is TRBV30 and J is TRBJ1-6; perhaps TRBD1 as D (5 bases). CDR3 length: 14 amino acids. Per germline, CDR1 GTSNPN and CDR2 SVGIG (reference sequence). Trimming stripped 5 bases from V and 4 bases from J, with 12 bases between. The CDR3 region is CAWAGGGYNSPLHF. The CDR3 DNA sequence: TGTGCCTGGGCGGGCGGGGGGTATAATTCACCCCTCCACTTT.

The gene calls are TRBV6-5 and TRBJ1-1; D is undetermined. V shed 7 bases and J shed 4 bases, with 16 bases lying between them. This CDR3 spans 14 amino acids. CDR1 and CDR2 (germline): MNHEY, SVGAGI. For the CDR3, the DNA is TGTGCCAGCACCCAGTCTTGGAGGGCCACTGAAGCTTTCTTT. As protein: CASTQSWRATEAFF.

CDR3 DNA sequence: TGTGCCAGTGCCACATCAGGGGTGCGGGAGACCCAGTACTTC. Translation: CASATSGVRETQYF. The chain recombines TRBV19 with TRBJ2-5, with D possibly TRBD1 on 6 matching bases. V lost 8 bases to trimming and J lost 5 bases, with 18 bases between them. Germline V gives CDR1 LNHDA, CDR2 SQIVND (reference sequence). The CDR3 contains 14 residues.

The V and J genes are TRBV14 and TRBJ2-1; D tentatively fits TRBD1 or TRBD2 (5 bases each). Trimming pared 1 base from V and 2 bases from J, leaving 6 bases between. The CDR3 length is 14 residues. The germline V gene has CDR1 SGHDN and CDR2 FVKESK. CDR3 in amino acids: CASSQVGAYNEQFF. The CDR3 bases are TGTGCCAGCAGCCAAGTGGGGGCCTACAATGAGCAGTTCTTC.

The rearrangement links TRBV5-4 to TRBJ1-2; 8 positions match TRBD1. The junction had 4 bases not matched to a gene; V was cut back by 0 bases and J by 3 bases. This CDR3 comprises 15 residues. CDR1 and CDR2 from the germline V gene are SGHNT and YYREEE (reference sequence). For the CDR3, the DNA is TGTGCCAGCAGCTTGGCAGGGGGCTCTGACTATGGCTACACCTTC. Residues: CASSLAGGSDYGYTF. The full variable domain, with the rest looked up from reference TRBV5-4 and TRBJ1-2, is ETGVTQSPTHLIKTRGQQVTLRCSSQSGHNTVSWYQQALGQGPQFIFQYYREEENGRGNFPPRFSGLQFPNYSSELNVNALELDDSALYLCASSLAGGSDYGYTFGSGTRLTVV.

The V call is TRBV7-2, the J call TRBJ2-5; 8 bases are shared with TRBD1. There are 15 residues in the CDR3. Per germline, CDR1 SGHTA and CDR2 FQGNSA. With 7 bases clipped from V and 1 base from J, the junction kept 8 bases outside the gene matches. CDR3 sequence (DNA): TGTGCCAGCACCCCGGGACAGGTTGGCCAAGAGACCCAGTACTTC. Encoded protein: CASTPGQVGQETQYF. The full variable domain, completed using reference TRBV7-2 and TRBJ2-5, is GAGVSQSPSNKVTEKGKDVELRCDPISGHTALYWYRQSLGQGLEFLIYFQGNSAPDKSGLPSDRFSAERTGGSVSTLTIQRTQQEDSAVYLCASTPGQVGQETQYFGPGTRLLVL.

This clone was seen a handful of times. The V and J genes are TRBV11-2 and TRBJ2-7; TRBD1 is a possible D gene (6 bases). This CDR3 is 14 amino acids long. Trimming left V 3 bases short and J 2 bases short, with 11 bases between. The germline gives CDR1 SGHAT, CDR2 FQNNGV. The CDR3 DNA reads TGTGCCAGCAGCTTTTGGGACAAACCCTACGAGCAGTACTTC. It translates to CASSFWDKPYEQYF.

The chain combines TRBV7-3 with TRBJ1-5, with D possibly TRBD1 on 5 matching bases. The CDR3 runs to 13 residues. V gave up 4 bases and J gave up 6 bases, with 10 bases separating them. The germline V gene encodes CDR1 SGHTA and CDR2 FQGTGA. DNA of the CDR3: TGTGCCAGCAGCTCGGCCCAGGGTCAGCCCCAGCATTTT. This translates into CASSSAQGQPQHF.

This sequence joins TRBV28 and TRBJ2-1, with TRBD1 matching 8 bases. This CDR3 comprises 13 residues. Trimming removed 7 bases from V and 6 bases from J; junction bases left unmatched: 5. CDR1 is MDHEN, CDR2 SYDVKM, per germline. In nucleotides, the CDR3 is TGTGCCAGCACCTCCGGACAGGGCAATGAGCAGTTCTTC. Translating it yields CASTSGQGNEQFF.

Only a few counts were recorded for this clone. The chain has TRBV15 and TRBJ1-1, with D tentatively TRBD1 (5 bases). V lost 0 bases, J lost 8 bases, and 25 bases lay in between. The germline V gene has CDR1 LNHNV and CDR2 YYDKDF (reference sequence). This CDR3 comprises 18 residues. The CDR3 sequence: CATSRDWQGGIQASEAFF. The CDR3 DNA reads as TGTGCCACCAGCAGAGATTGGCAGGGTGGCATCCAGGCGTCGGAAGCTTTCTTT.

This clone was seen a handful of times. The gene calls are TRBV5-4 and TRBJ1-5; TRBD1 matches 9 bases. This CDR3 region has 14 residues. Per the germline V gene, CDR1 is SGHNT and CDR2 is YYREEE (reference sequence). Trimming at V came to 4 bases and at J to 4 bases, leaving 3 bases not matched to a gene. The CDR3 is CASSPGQGNQPQHF. DNA for the CDR3: TGTGCCAGCAGCCCGGGACAGGGAAATCAGCCCCAGCATTTT.

The chain joins TRBV5-1 to TRBJ1-1, with 9 positions matching TRBD1. V lost 2 bases, J lost 7 bases, and 3 bases stayed unmatched. The CDR3 length is 13 residues. Germline V lookup: CDR1 SGHRS, CDR2 YFSETQ. For the CDR3, the DNA is TGCGCCAGCAGCTTACAGGGGGCAGGTGAAGCTTTCTTT. This codes for CASSLQGAGEAFF.

This clone occurred a few times. V usage is TRBV29-1 and J usage is TRBJ1-5, with TRBD1 identical over 8 bases. The junction had 3 bases not matched to a gene; V was cut back by 7 bases and J by 1 base. The CDR3 consists of 13 residues. Germline CDR1 reads SQVTM; CDR2 reads ANQGSEA. The CDR3 region is CSARTGSNQPQHF. In DNA, the CDR3 is TGCAGCGCCCGGACAGGGAGCAATCAGCCCCAGCATTTT. The full variable domain, with the rest looked up from reference TRBV29-1 and TRBJ1-5, is SAVISQKPSRDICQRGTSLTIQCQVDSQVTMMFWYRQQPGQSLTLIATANQGSEATYESGFVIDKFPISRPNLTFSTLTVSNMSPEDSSIYLCSARTGSNQPQHFGDGTRLSIL.

The table lists this clone with a few counts. The chain uses TRBV7-7 and TRBJ2-1; 8 bases are a match to TRBD1. The V gene end was trimmed by 5 bases and the J gene end by 6 bases; junction bases not matched to a gene: 9. The CDR3 loop spans 15 amino acids. CDR1 SSHAT and CDR2 FNYEAQ come from the germline V gene (reference sequence). The CDR3 here is CASSAGTGTLNEQFF. The DNA of the CDR3 is TGTGCCAGCAGCGCCGGGACAGGAACTCTCAATGAGCAGTTCTTC.

This chain links TRBV6-4 with TRBJ1-6; D possibly corresponds to TRBD1 (6 bases). Trimming took 6 bases from V and 7 from J, leaving 10 bases between them. This CDR3 has 13 amino acids. Germline V gene data show CDR1 as MRHNA and CDR2 as SNTAGT. The CDR3 DNA is TGTGCCAGCAGCCGGGACATAAATTCACCCCTCCACTTT. It encodes CASSRDINSPLHF.

This clone has a handful of counts. The sample has other DNA sequences that encode this CDR3 too. The rearrangement uses TRBV14 and TRBJ1-2; D unclear. V was trimmed by 1 base and J by 1 base, leaving 4 bases between them. The CDR3 length is 13 residues. Germline V gene data show CDR1 as SGHDN and CDR2 as FVKESK. The CDR3 loop is CASSQGINYGYTF. The CDR3 DNA sequence: TGTGCCAGCAGCCAAGGGATTAACTATGGCTACACCTTC.

The rearrangement joins TRBV30 to TRBJ1-5; D unresolved. Trimming took 1 base from V and 2 from J, leaving 9 bases between them. Looked up from germline, CDR1 is GTSNPN and CDR2 is SVGIG (reference sequence). The CDR3 totals 14 residues. The CDR3 reads CAWSGILGNQPQHF. CDR3 coding DNA: TGTGCCTGGAGTGGCATCCTCGGCAATCAGCCCCAGCATTTT. Complete variable domain (other parts from reference TRBV30 and TRBJ1-5): SQTIHQWPATLVQPVGSPLSLECTVEGTSNPNLYWYRQAAGRGLQLLFYSVGIGQISSEVPQNLSASRPQDRQFILSSKKLLLSDSGFYLCAWSGILGNQPQHFGDGTRLSIL.

This clone appeared a few times. J is TRBJ1-5 and V is TRBV12-5, with D hard to call. The CDR3 consists of 16 residues. V was clipped by 0 bases and J by 0 bases, with 9 bases between them. CDR1 and CDR2 (germline): LGHNT, FRNRAP. This chain's CDR3 is CASGLVIGDSNQPQHF. CDR3 nucleotides: TGTGCTAGTGGTTTGGTAATCGGGGATAGCAATCAGCCCCAGCATTTT.